The 13 T cell receptor beta chains below come from one sample, sequenced in a study of shared clonotypes between healthy human individuals. TCRdb's copy holds only in-frame clones and misses some; the assay was immunoSEQ multiplex PCR. The sample holds some 470,000 clones, 76% seen once. Sequencing was done on a sample of PBMCs. The receptor set was obtained from a woman aged 40 to 50 in good health. Some clones in this sample may be carry-over from other donors' samples.

V gene TRBV18 combines with J gene TRBJ1-5; D not certain. With 0 bases removed from V and 1 base from J, the gap between germline ends came to 7 bases. The CDR3 is 15 residues long. CDR1 is KGHSH, CDR2 LQKENI, per germline. In DNA, the CDR3 is TGTGCCAGCTCACCACCAATGGGGAGCAATCAGCCCCAGCATTTT. Amino acids: CASSPPMGSNQPQHF.

Points on this clone: With a far larger clone one base away, a read error is the likely cause. Other DNA sequences in this specimen translate into the identical CDR3. The chain couples TRBV29-1 to TRBJ2-7; TRBD1 matches at 7 bases. The V gene end was trimmed by 7 bases and the J gene end by 5 bases; junction bases not matched to a gene: 14. The CDR3 is made up of 14 amino acids. The germline CDR1 and CDR2 sequences are SQVTM and ANQGSEA. In DNA form, the CDR3 reads TGCAGCGCCCTGAGGGGGACAGCCCTGGACGAGCAGTACTTC. Translated, it gives CSALRGTALDEQYF.

V gene TRBV14 combines with J gene TRBJ2-7, with unresolved D. The V and J ends lost 1 base and 0 bases respectively, with 7 bases between them. CDR3 length equals 14 residues. Germline CDR1 SGHDN, CDR2 FVKESK. CDR3 protein: CASSQVAYSYEQYF. The CDR3 coding sequence is TGTGCCAGCAGCCAAGTGGCCTACTCCTACGAGCAGTACTTC.

In regard to this clone: A junction end diverges from the germline sequence, so it may reflect a read error. The rearrangement links TRBV2 to TRBJ1-4; no clear D gene. The length of the CDR3 is 14 residues. The V gene's germline CDR1 is SNHLY and CDR2 FYNNEI. The CDR3 here is CASRESGQVEKLFF. DNA for the CDR3: TGTGCCAGCCGTGAGTCGGGCCAAGTTGAAAAACTGTTTTTT.

The chain links TRBV6-1 to TRBJ1-4, with 7 positions matching TRBD1. CDR3 size: 14 residues. Germline-derived CDR1 and CDR2 are MNHNS and SASEGT. J was trimmed by 8 bases and V by 3 bases; bases with no gene match: 6. DNA for the CDR3: TGTGCCAGCAGTGAGATTCAGGGGGGGGAAAAACTGTTTTTT. Its translation is CASSEIQGGEKLFF.

This clone was counted many times. The rearrangement uses TRBV18 and TRBJ2-2, with D maybe TRBD2 (6 bases). Germline CDR1 reads KGHSH; CDR2 reads LQKENI. The CDR3 runs 15 residues. Trimming took 2 bases from V and 3 from J, leaving 10 bases between them. The CDR3 protein is CASSPSAGYTGELFF. The CDR3 coding sequence is TGTGCCAGCTCACCAAGTGCGGGATACACCGGGGAGCTGTTTTTT.

This clone turned up a few times. The chain uses TRBV5-4 and TRBJ2-2; 9 bases are a match to TRBD2. The ends lost 2 bases at V and 5 bases at J; junction bases unmatched: 1. Germline V gene sequence: CDR1 SGHNT, CDR2 YYREEE (reference sequence). This CDR3 is built from 14 residues. CDR3 DNA sequence: TGTGCCAGCAGCTTTAGCGGGAGAACCGGGGAGCTGTTTTTT. Its translation: CASSFSGRTGELFF.

This clone was recorded a few times. V usage is TRBV30 and J usage is TRBJ2-6, with D unclear. This CDR3 is built from 14 residues. The V end was cut by 4 bases, the J end by 1 base, with 8 bases between. The V gene's germline CDR1 is GTSNPN and CDR2 SVGIG (reference sequence). CDR3 DNA: TGTGCCTGGACGAAGGCGTCTGGGGCCAACGTCCTGACTTTC. As protein: CAWTKASGANVLTF. Full variable domain (outside the CDR3, taken from reference TRBV30 and TRBJ2-6): SQTIHQWPATLVQPVGSPLSLECTVEGTSNPNLYWYRQAAGRGLQLLFYSVGIGQISSEVPQNLSASRPQDRQFILSSKKLLLSDSGFYLCAWTKASGANVLTFGAGSRLTVL.

The V gene is TRBV5-4, the J gene TRBJ2-1; 14 nucleotides agree with TRBD2. Germline V lookup: CDR1 SGHNT, CDR2 YYREEE (reference sequence). V shed 4 bases and J 10 bases; nucleotides not matched to a gene: 16. CDR3 length equals 18 residues. CDR3 residues: CASSPSPDPGTSGREQFF. CDR3 nucleotide sequence: TGTGCCAGCAGCCCTAGCCCCGATCCCGGGACTAGCGGGAGAGAGCAGTTCTTC.

This chain connects TRBV27 to TRBJ2-2, with D hard to call. This CDR3 region has 13 residues. Trimming took 2 bases from V and 6 from J, leaving 7 bases between them. Germline V lookup: CDR1 MNHEY, CDR2 SMNVEV (reference sequence). In nucleotides, the CDR3 is TGTGCCAGCAGTTTAAGACAAGCCGGGGAGCTGTTTTTT. Residues: CASSLRQAGELFF.

This rearrangement joins TRBV6-6 to TRBJ1-4, with D hard to call. Germline V gene data show CDR1 as MNHNY and CDR2 as SVGAGI (reference sequence). CDR3 size: 13 residues. V lost 7 bases and J 11 bases, leaving 17 bases between the germline ends. The CDR3 bases are TGTGCCAGCACCATTGGGGTCCTGGCGAAACTGTTTTTT. Translation gives CASTIGVLAKLFF.

The chain joins TRBV7-9 to TRBJ1-1; D gene uncertain. The CDR3 has 13 residues. V gave up 2 bases and J gave up 5 bases, with 9 bases separating them. CDR1 is SEHNR and CDR2 is FQNEAQ in the germline V gene (reference sequence). CDR3 residues: CASSLTPETEAFF. DNA for the CDR3: TGTGCCAGCAGCTTAACCCCGGAGACTGAAGCTTTCTTT.

This clone has only a few counts. The chain has TRBV11-2 and TRBJ2-5; TRBD1 agrees at 7 bases. V dropped 0 bases and J dropped 4; count of bases not matched to a gene: 8. Germline V gives CDR1 SGHAT, CDR2 FQNNGV. The length of the CDR3 is 16 residues. The CDR3 nucleotides read TGTGCCAGCAGCTTAGAGGTATGGGACAGTGGAGAGACCCAGTACTTC. Encoded protein: CASSLEVWDSGETQYF. Drawing the rest from reference TRBV11-2 and TRBJ2-5, the complete variable domain is EAGVAQSPRYKIIEKRQSVAFWCNPISGHATLYWYQQILGQGPKLLIQFQNNGVVDDSQLPKDRFSAERLKGVDSTLKIQPAKLEDSAVYLCASSLEVWDSGETQYFGPGTRLLVL.